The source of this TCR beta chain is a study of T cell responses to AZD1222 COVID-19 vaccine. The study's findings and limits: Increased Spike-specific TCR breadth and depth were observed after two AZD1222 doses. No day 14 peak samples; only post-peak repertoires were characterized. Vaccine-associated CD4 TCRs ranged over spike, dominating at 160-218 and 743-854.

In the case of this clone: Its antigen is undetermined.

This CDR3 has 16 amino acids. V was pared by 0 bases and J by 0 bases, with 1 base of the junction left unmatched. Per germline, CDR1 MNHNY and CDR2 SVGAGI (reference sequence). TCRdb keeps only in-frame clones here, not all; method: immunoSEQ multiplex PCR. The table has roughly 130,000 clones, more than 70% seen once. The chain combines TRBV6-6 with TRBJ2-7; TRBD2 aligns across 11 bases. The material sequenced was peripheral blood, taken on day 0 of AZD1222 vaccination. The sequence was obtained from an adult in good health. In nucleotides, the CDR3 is TGTGCCAGCAGTTACTCGCTAGCGGGGGGCTCCTACGAGCAGTACTTC. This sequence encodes CASSYSLAGGSYEQYF.